The 32 T cell receptor beta chains below all came from one sample that was sequenced in a study of CD8 T cells in ankylosing spondylitis. In TCRdb, the 5' RACE reads were re-called with MiXCR into one record per CDR3 protein. The sample records 150,000 to 200,000 distinct CDR3 sequences, 11% being singletons. The sequencing input was blood, either unsorted or a sorted T cell fraction (not recorded which). The receptors come from a male donor with ankylosing spondylitis or in good health (not recorded which).

The chain links TRBV21-1 to TRBJ1-3; TRBD1, the table's D call, lacks a check against the DNA. TRBV21-1 is a listed pseudogene. This CDR3 is built from 17 residues. DNA for the CDR3: TGTGCCAGCAGCCCCCAAAGGGGGACAAACTCTGGAAACACCATATATTTT. This gives the protein CASSPQRGTNSGNTIYF.

At least ten counts were recorded for this clonotype. V usage is TRBV12-3 or TRBV12-4 and J usage is TRBJ2-2; weak D call: TRBD2 (6 bases). V dropped 2 bases and J dropped 8 bases, with 9 bases sitting between them. This CDR3 is 13 amino acids long. CDR3 sequence: CASSLIGGGELFF. Written as DNA, the CDR3 is TGTGCCAGCAGTTTAATCGGGGGAGGGGAGCTGTTTTTT.

This clonotype was recorded at least ten times. The gene calls are TRBV12-3 or TRBV12-4 and TRBJ1-3; 8 bases map to TRBD1. This CDR3 spans 15 amino acids. Trimming removed 3 bases from V and 0 bases from J; junction bases left unmatched: 1. Written as DNA, the CDR3 is TGTGCCAGCAGTTTCGGGACAGGCTCTGGAAACACCATATATTTT. Its translation: CASSFGTGSGNTIYF.

This clonotype occurred many times. The chain joins TRBV9 to TRBJ1-1; D remains ambiguous. V dropped 5 bases and J dropped 6 bases, with 17 bases sitting between them. This CDR3 is built from 14 residues. The germline V gene has CDR1 SGDLS and CDR2 YYNGEE. DNA for the CDR3: TGTGCCAGCAGGGAGGGTGGGGATAGTCCTGAAGCTTTCTTT. Translation: CASREGGDSPEAFF.

In its sample, this clonotype was seen many times. For the CDR3, the DNA is TGCAGTGCTTGGCAGGGTAACTATGGCTACACCTTC. This gives the protein CSAWQGNYGYTF. The rearrangement joins TRBV20-1 to TRBJ1-2; D is possibly TRBD1 (5 bases). From germline, CDR1 is DFQATT and CDR2 SNEGSKA (reference sequence). CDR3 length: 12 residues. V dropped 5 bases and J dropped 1 base, with 8 bases sitting between them.

This clonotype showed up just a few times. J is TRBJ1-2 and V is TRBV6-6, with D uncertain. The germline V and J ends were trimmed by 5 bases and 4 bases, with 2 bases remaining between them. CDR3 size: 10 residues. CDR1 is MNHNY, CDR2 SVGAGI, per germline (reference sequence). The CDR3 here is CASSLYGYTF. The CDR3 nucleotides are TGTGCCAGCAGTCTCTATGGCTACACCTTC.

This chain uses TRBV20-1 with TRBJ1-5; D call uncertain. The CDR3 has 14 residues. Germline CDR1 DFQATT, CDR2 SNEGSKA (reference sequence). V lost 1 base to trimming and J lost 0 bases, with 7 bases between them. In nucleotides, the CDR3 is TGCAGTGCTAGAGGTTCTAGTAGCAATCAGCCCCAGCATTTT. Amino acids: CSARGSSSNQPQHF.

This clonotype was observed a few times. The chain joins TRBV5-4 to TRBJ2-1; TRBD2 aligns across 9 bases. The CDR3 consists of 15 residues. Unmatched junction bases numbered 6, after V lost 0 bases and J lost 8 bases. The germline gives CDR1 SGHNT, CDR2 YYREEE (reference sequence). The chain's CDR3 is CASSLDQRLADEQFF. The CDR3, as DNA: TGTGCCAGCAGCTTGGACCAGCGACTAGCGGATGAGCAGTTCTTC.

This clonotype was counted many times. The rearrangement links TRBV29-1 to TRBJ2-7; weak D call: TRBD1 (6 bases). Trimming shortened V by 5 bases and J by 6 bases, and 20 bases separated the two germline ends. CDR3 length: 14 amino acids. Germline CDR1 reads SQVTM; CDR2 reads ANQGSEA. In nucleotides, the CDR3 is TGCAGCGTTTTACCTGAGGACAGTTTTCGCGAGCAGTACTTC. This gives the protein CSVLPEDSFREQYF.

V gene TRBV3-1 combines with J gene TRBJ2-3; no definite D call. The ends were cut back, 11 bases at V and 0 bases at J, with 30 bases in the middle. The germline V gene has CDR1 LGHDT and CDR2 YNNKEL (reference sequence). The CDR3 length is 19 residues. CDR3 loop: CAFCPTNTYKDSSTDTQYF. The CDR3 DNA reads as TGTGCCTTCTGCCCCACGAATACGTACAAGGATTCTAGCACAGATACGCAGTATTTT.

J is TRBJ2-7 and V is TRBV3-1, with D tentatively TRBD1 (5 bases). Per germline, CDR1 LGHDT and CDR2 YNNKEL (reference sequence). This CDR3 is 14 amino acids long. V was clipped by 1 base and J by 3 bases, with 10 bases between them. CDR3 bases: TGTGCCAGCAGCCAAGGTCCAGGGAACTACGAGCAGTACTTC. Amino acids: CASSQGPGNYEQYF.

The V and J genes are TRBV14 and TRBJ2-1, with 7 bases lining up with TRBD2. The CDR3 totals 16 residues. Looked up from germline, CDR1 is SGHDN and CDR2 is FVKESK. J gave up 7 bases and V 3 bases, and 12 bases lay outside the gene matches. Here the CDR3 reads CASSQELAPSRNEQFF. The CDR3 DNA follows: TGTGCCAGCAGCCAGGAACTAGCGCCCAGTCGGAATGAGCAGTTCTTC.

In its sample, this clonotype was seen many times. The chain combines TRBV10-2 with TRBJ2-7; 12 bases align to TRBD2. V was pared by 6 bases and J by 0 bases, with 6 bases of the junction left unmatched. This CDR3 contains 16 residues. Germline CDR1 is WSHSY and CDR2 is SAAADI. CDR3 residues: CASSRTSGTLSYEQYF. As DNA, the CDR3 is TGCGCCAGCAGCCGGACTAGCGGGACCCTCTCCTACGAGCAGTACTTC.

This clonotype was counted ten times or more. V and J are TRBV3-1 and TRBJ1-2; TRBD1 might be the D (6 bases). Trimming took off 1 base at V and 0 bases at J, with 9 bases between the two ends. This CDR3 is built from 15 residues. Germline lookup yields CDR1 LGHDT and CDR2 YNNKEL (reference sequence). The CDR3 nucleotides read TGTGCCAGCAGCCAAGGGGGGGCTTCTAACTATGGCTACACCTTC. This codes for CASSQGGASNYGYTF. The entire variable domain, with the rest obtained from reference TRBV3-1 and TRBJ1-2, is as follows: DTAVSQTPKYLVTQMGNDKSIKCEQNLGHDTMYWYKQDSKKFLKIMFSYNNKELIINETVPNRFSPKSPDKAHLNLHINSLELGDSAVYFCASSQGGASNYGYTFGSGTRLTVV.

This clonotype was seen a few times. The chain links TRBV6-1 to TRBJ1-2, with TRBD1 identical over 7 bases. Looked up from germline, CDR1 is MNHNS and CDR2 is SASEGT. J was trimmed by 7 bases and V by 5 bases; bases with no gene match: 13. The CDR3 loop spans 15 amino acids. The CDR3 DNA is TGTGCCAGCAGTACACCCCGCTGGACAGGTTTTGGCTACACCTTC. Its translation is CASSTPRWTGFGYTF.

This clonotype was seen many times. The chain is built from TRBV19 and TRBJ2-2, with 9 bases matching TRBD1. The trim removed 6 bases at V and 6 bases at J, leaving 5 bases unmatched. Germline CDR1 is LNHDA and CDR2 is SQIVND (reference sequence). The CDR3 spans 14 residues. The CDR3 DNA sequence: TGTGCCAGTAGGCGGGACAGGGATGCCGGGGAGCTGTTTTTT. It yields the protein CASRRDRDAGELFF.

The table lists this clonotype with many counts. The V and J genes are TRBV12-3 or TRBV12-4 and TRBJ2-3; D unresolved. The ends were cut back, 6 bases at V and 9 bases at J, with 16 bases in the middle. CDR3 length equals 13 residues. The CDR3 spells CASRTSSYPTQYF. DNA of the CDR3: TGTGCCAGCAGGACCAGTTCTTACCCCACGCAGTATTTT.

This clonotype was counted only a few times. The rearrangement joins TRBV20-1 to TRBJ1-1; D call uncertain. In germline, CDR1 is DFQATT, CDR2 SNEGSKA (reference sequence). Trimming stripped 1 base from V and 0 bases from J, with 12 bases between. This CDR3 is built from 15 residues. Here the CDR3 reads CSARALAGMNTEAFF. The CDR3 DNA follows: TGCAGTGCTAGAGCCCTAGCGGGGATGAACACTGAAGCTTTCTTT.

V usage is TRBV10-2 and J usage is TRBJ1-1, with a tentative D call TRBD1 (5 bases). V shed 2 bases and J shed 4 bases, with 14 bases lying between them. This CDR3 region has 15 residues. Germline V CDR1 and CDR2: WSHSY, SAAADI. The CDR3 loop is CASSEIRGAGTEAFF. DNA for the CDR3: TGCGCCAGCAGTGAGATAAGAGGGGCCGGCACTGAAGCTTTCTTT.

The sample holds a few counts of this clonotype. V gene TRBV20-1 combines with J gene TRBJ2-1; 14 positions agree with TRBD2. CDR3 length: 15 residues. CDR1 is DFQATT, CDR2 SNEGSKA, per germline (reference sequence). V lost 3 bases to trimming and J lost 7 bases; unmatched junction nucleotides: 5. For the CDR3, the DNA is TGCAGTGCTAGGACTAGCGGGAGGGCCAGGAATGAGCAGTTCTTC. Its translation: CSARTSGRARNEQFF.

This chain connects TRBV12-3 or TRBV12-4 to TRBJ2-1; D may match TRBD1 or TRBD2 (5 bases each). The CDR3 totals 14 residues. V was clipped by 4 bases and J by 6 bases, with 13 bases between them. The CDR3 DNA reads TGTGCCAGCAGTTCCCCACCAGGGACCAATGAGCAGTTCTTC. It translates to CASSSPPGTNEQFF.

The J gene is TRBJ2-1, the V gene TRBV6-5, with TRBD1 as a possible D gene (5 bases). The CDR3 contains 14 residues. The germline V gene has CDR1 MNHEY and CDR2 SVGAGI. V lost 2 bases and J lost 7, with 12 bases in between. In DNA, the CDR3 is TGTGCCAGCAGTTACGACGCTAGGGGAAATGAGCAGTTCTTC. Its protein is CASSYDARGNEQFF.

The chain links TRBV27 to TRBJ2-3, with 7 bases fitting TRBD2. The germline CDR1 and CDR2 sequences are MNHEY and SMNVEV (reference sequence). The V and J ends lost 2 bases and 0 bases, in that order; junction bases with no gene match: 8. This CDR3 spans 17 amino acids. Here the CDR3 reads CASSLNSGGSSTDTQYF. CDR3 coding DNA: TGTGCCAGCAGTTTAAATTCCGGGGGGTCTAGCACAGATACGCAGTATTTT.

This CDR3 is CASSRLAVLSYEQYF. The DNA for the CDR3 is TGTGCCAGCAGTCGACTAGCGGTCTTATCCTACGAGCAGTACTTC. The J gene is TRBJ2-7, the V gene TRBV6-1; 9 nucleotides agree with TRBD2. This CDR3 region has 15 residues. V shed 5 bases, J shed 1 base, and the junction held 6 bases outside the gene matches. Germline loops: CDR1 MNHNS, CDR2 SASEGT.

At least ten counts were recorded for this clonotype. This rearrangement joins TRBV20-1 to TRBJ1-2; a weak D match, TRBD1 (5 bases). The CDR3 is made up of 13 amino acids. V dropped 2 bases and J dropped 2 bases, with 9 bases sitting between them. Germline V gene lookup returns CDR1 DFQATT and CDR2 SNEGSKA (reference sequence). CDR3 DNA: TGCAGTGCTAGACCGGGGACCAACTATGGCTACACCTTC. Translated, it gives CSARPGTNYGYTF.

The sample holds many counts of this clonotype. The CDR3 DNA sequence: TGTGCCAGCTTCACTAGCGGGTCTTACGCGTCGTTCTTC. Protein sequence: CASFTSGSYASFF. The J gene is TRBJ2-1, the V gene TRBV6-6; 9 nucleotides align to TRBD2. This CDR3 is built from 13 residues. V lost 8 bases to trimming and J lost 15 bases; unmatched junction nucleotides: 14. CDR1 and CDR2 from the germline V gene are MNHNY and SVGAGI (reference sequence).

This clonotype occurred many times. V gene TRBV9 combines with J gene TRBJ1-1; D unresolved. The germline V and J ends were trimmed by 0 bases and 0 bases, with 6 bases remaining between them. The V gene's germline CDR1 is SGDLS and CDR2 YYNGEE. This CDR3 has 14 residues. CDR3 nucleotide sequence: TGTGCCAGCAGCGTAGGGGCCCTGAACACTGAAGCTTTCTTT. This codes for CASSVGALNTEAFF.

This clonotype was observed at least ten times. This chain connects TRBV6-1 to TRBJ2-7; 11 nucleotides agree with TRBD2. V was clipped by 7 bases and J by 3 bases; unmatched bases: 5. CDR1 is MNHNS, CDR2 SASEGT, per germline. The length of the CDR3 is 14 residues. The CDR3 nucleotides are TGTGCCAGCAAAGAAGGGACTAGCGGCTACGAGCAGTACTTC. Translation: CASKEGTSGYEQYF.

This clonotype was seen repeatedly, ten times or more. This chain connects TRBV20-1 to TRBJ2-3; the D is unclear. Trimming took off 6 bases at V and 0 bases at J, with 4 bases between the two ends. The CDR3 is 11 residues long. Germline V lookup: CDR1 DFQATT, CDR2 SNEGSKA (reference sequence). CDR3: CSAISTDTQYF. CDR3 nucleotides: TGCAGTGCAATAAGCACAGATACGCAGTATTTT.

This clonotype occurred many times. CDR3 protein: CASSPPGLRYEQYF. CDR3 nucleotide sequence: TGTGCCAGCAGTCCACCGGGACTGCGTTACGAGCAGTACTTC. The chain has TRBV6-1 and TRBJ2-7, with a tentative D call TRBD2 (6 bases). The V end was cut by 5 bases, the J end by 4 bases, with 15 bases between. Germline V gene lookup returns CDR1 MNHNS and CDR2 SASEGT. The CDR3 has 14 amino acids.

This clonotype was picked up many times. The rearrangement links TRBV20-1 to TRBJ2-7, with 7 bases fitting TRBD2. The CDR3 runs to 13 residues. V shed 6 bases, J shed 4 bases, and the junction held 9 bases outside the gene matches. Germline V gene sequence: CDR1 DFQATT, CDR2 SNEGSKA (reference sequence). CDR3 region: CSAERASGYEQYF. Here the CDR3 DNA reads TGCAGTGCCGAGCGGGCTAGCGGTTACGAGCAGTACTTC.

This sequence joins TRBV7-9 and TRBJ1-2; 9 positions agree with TRBD1. Germline CDR1 SEHNR, CDR2 FQNEAQ (reference sequence). After removal of 5 bases from V and 5 bases from J, the junction contained 9 bases not matched to a gene. The CDR3 length is 15 residues. CDR3 bases: TGTGCCAGCAGCCGACCGGGACAGGGAGTGTATGGCTACACCTTC. This encodes CASSRPGQGVYGYTF.